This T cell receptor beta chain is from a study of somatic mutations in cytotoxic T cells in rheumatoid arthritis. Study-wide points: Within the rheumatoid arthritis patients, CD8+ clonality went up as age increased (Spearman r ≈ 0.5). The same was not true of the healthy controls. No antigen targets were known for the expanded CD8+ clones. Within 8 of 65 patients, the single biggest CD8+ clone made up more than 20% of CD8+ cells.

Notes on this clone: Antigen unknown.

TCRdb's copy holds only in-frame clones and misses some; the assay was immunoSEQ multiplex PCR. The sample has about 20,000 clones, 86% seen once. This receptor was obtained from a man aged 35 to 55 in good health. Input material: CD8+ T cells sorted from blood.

In DNA form, the CDR3 reads TGCGCCAGCAGCTTGGGGGGGCGAAGGGAGCAGTACTTC. This translates into CASSLGGRREQYF. V usage is TRBV5-1 and J usage is TRBJ2-7; the D gene is possibly TRBD1 (6 bases). The CDR3 extends over 13 amino acids. V lost 0 bases to trimming and J lost 7 bases, with 11 bases between them. CDR1 SGHRS and CDR2 YFSETQ come from the germline V gene.